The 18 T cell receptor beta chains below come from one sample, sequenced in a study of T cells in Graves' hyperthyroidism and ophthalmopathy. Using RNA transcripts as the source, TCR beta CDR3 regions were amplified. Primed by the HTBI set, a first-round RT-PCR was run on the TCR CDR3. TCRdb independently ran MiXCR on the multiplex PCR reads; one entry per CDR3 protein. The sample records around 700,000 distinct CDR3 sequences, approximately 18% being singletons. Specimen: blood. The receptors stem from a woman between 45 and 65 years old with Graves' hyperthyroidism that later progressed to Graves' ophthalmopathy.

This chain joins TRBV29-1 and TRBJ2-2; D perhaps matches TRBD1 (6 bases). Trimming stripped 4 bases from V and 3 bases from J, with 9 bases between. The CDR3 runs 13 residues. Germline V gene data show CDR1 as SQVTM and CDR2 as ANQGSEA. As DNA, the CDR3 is TGCAGCGTTGCTGCAGGGGACACCGGGGAGCTGTTTTTT. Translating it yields CSVAAGDTGELFF.

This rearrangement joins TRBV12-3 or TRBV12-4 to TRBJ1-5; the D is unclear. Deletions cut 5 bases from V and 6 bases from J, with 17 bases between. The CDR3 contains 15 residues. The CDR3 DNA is TGTGCCAGCAGTCGGGCCAACCAAGGGATTCAGCCCCAGCATTTT. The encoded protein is CASSRANQGIQPQHF.

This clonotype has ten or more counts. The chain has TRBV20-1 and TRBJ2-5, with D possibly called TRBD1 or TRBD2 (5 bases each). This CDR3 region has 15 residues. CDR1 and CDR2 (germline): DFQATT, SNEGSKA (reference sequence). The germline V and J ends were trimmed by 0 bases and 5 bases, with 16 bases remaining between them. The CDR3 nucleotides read TGCAGTGCTAGAGACCTCAGGGACCCGAAGGAGACCCAGTACTTC. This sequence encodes CSARDLRDPKETQYF.

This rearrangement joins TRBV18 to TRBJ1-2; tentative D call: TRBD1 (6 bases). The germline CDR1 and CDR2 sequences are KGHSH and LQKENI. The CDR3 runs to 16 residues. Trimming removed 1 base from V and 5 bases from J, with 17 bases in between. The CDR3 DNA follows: TGTGCCAGCTCACCACGTTTACAGGGATCGTTATATGGCTACACCTTC. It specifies CASSPRLQGSLYGYTF.

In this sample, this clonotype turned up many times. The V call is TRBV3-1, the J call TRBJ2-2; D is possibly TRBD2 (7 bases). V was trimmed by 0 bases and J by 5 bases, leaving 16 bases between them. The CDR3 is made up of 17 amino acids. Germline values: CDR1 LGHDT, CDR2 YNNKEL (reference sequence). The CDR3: CASSQDGGGLVTGELFF. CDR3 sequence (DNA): TGTGCCAGCAGCCAAGACGGCGGGGGCTTGGTGACCGGGGAGCTGTTTTTT.

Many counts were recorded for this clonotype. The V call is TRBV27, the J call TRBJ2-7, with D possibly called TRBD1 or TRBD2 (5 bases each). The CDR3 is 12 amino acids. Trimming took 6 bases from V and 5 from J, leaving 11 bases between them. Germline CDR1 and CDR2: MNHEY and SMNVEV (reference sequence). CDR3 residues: CASSRDPHEQYF. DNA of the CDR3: TGTGCCAGCAGCCGGGACCCACACGAGCAGTACTTC.

As DNA, the CDR3 is TGTGCCACCAGTGACCTGACAGGGATCGGGACCCAGTACTTC. It encodes CATSDLTGIGTQYF. This chain connects TRBV24-1 to TRBJ2-5; the match to TRBD1 covers 7 bases. This CDR3 has 14 residues. CDR1 KGHDR and CDR2 SFDVKD come from the germline V gene. The junction had 8 bases not matched to a gene; V was cut back by 4 bases and J by 7 bases.

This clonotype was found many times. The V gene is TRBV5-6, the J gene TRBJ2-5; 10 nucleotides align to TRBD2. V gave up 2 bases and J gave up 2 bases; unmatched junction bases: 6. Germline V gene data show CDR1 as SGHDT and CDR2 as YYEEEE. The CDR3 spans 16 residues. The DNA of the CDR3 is TGTGCCAGCAGCTTTGGGCCTAGCGGGGGACAAGAGACCCAGTACTTC. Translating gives CASSFGPSGGQETQYF. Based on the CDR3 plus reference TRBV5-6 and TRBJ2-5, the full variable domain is DAGVTQSPTHLIKTRGQQVTLRCSPKSGHDTVSWYQQALGQGPQFIFQYYEEEERQRGNFPDRFSGHQFPNYSSELNVNALLLGDSALYLCASSFGPSGGQETQYFGPGTRLLVL.

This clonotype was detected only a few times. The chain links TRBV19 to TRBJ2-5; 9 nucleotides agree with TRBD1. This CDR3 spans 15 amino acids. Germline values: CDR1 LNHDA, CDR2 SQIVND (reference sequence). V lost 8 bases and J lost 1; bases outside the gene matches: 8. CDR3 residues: CASGSGQGPQETQYF. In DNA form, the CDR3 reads TGTGCCAGTGGGTCGGGACAGGGTCCCCAAGAGACCCAGTACTTC. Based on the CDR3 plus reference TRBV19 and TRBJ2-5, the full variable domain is DGGITQSPKYLFRKEGQNVTLSCEQNLNHDAMYWYRQDPGQGLRLIYYSQIVNDFQKGDIAEGYSVSREKKESFPLTVTSAQKNPTAFYLCASGSGQGPQETQYFGPGTRLLVL.

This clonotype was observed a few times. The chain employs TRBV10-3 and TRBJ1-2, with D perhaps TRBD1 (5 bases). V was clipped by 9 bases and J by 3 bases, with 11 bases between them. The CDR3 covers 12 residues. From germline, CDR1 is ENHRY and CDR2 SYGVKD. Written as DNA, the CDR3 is TGTGCCATGTCCAGGGAGGACTATGGCTACACCTTC. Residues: CAMSREDYGYTF.

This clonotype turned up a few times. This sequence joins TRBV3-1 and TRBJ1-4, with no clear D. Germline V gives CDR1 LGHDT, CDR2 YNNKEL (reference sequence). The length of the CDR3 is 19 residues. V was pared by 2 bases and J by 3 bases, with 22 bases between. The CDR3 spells CASSQLVVRDRSANEKLFF. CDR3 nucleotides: TGTGCCAGCAGCCAATTGGTCGTTAGAGATCGATCAGCTAATGAAAAACTGTTTTTT.

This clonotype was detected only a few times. The CDR3 loop reads CSAIPDREDSEAFF. For the CDR3, the DNA is TGCAGTGCTATACCGGACAGGGAGGATTCTGAAGCTTTCTTT. The chain couples TRBV20-1 to TRBJ1-1, with TRBD1 identical over 8 bases. J gave up 6 bases and V 4 bases, and 10 bases lay outside the gene matches. The CDR3 contains 14 residues. From germline, CDR1 is DFQATT and CDR2 SNEGSKA (reference sequence).

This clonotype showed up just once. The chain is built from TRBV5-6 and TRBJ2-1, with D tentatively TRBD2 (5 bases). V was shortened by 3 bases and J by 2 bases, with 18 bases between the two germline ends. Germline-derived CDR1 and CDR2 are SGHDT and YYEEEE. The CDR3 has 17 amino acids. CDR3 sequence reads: CASSSRVVLDPYNEQFF. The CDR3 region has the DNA TGTGCCAGCAGCTCCCGGGTGGTACTAGATCCCTACAATGAGCAGTTCTTC.

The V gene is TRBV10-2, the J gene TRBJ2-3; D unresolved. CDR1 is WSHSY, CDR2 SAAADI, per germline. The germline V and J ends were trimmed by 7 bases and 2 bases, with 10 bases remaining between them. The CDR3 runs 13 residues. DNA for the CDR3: TGCGCCAGCAACTCCGATCTCACAGATACGCAGTATTTT. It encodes CASNSDLTDTQYF.

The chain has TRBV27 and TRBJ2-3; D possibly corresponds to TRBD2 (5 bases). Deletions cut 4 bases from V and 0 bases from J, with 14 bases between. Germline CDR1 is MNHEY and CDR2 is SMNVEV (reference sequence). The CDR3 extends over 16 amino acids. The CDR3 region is CASSSLRTGSTDTQYF. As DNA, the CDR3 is TGTGCCAGCAGTTCACTCAGGACGGGAAGCACAGATACGCAGTATTTT.

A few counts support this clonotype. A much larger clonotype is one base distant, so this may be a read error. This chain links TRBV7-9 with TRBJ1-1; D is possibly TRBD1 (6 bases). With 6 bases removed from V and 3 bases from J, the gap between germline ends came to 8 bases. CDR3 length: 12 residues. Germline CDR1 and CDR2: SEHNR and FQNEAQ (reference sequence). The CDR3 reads CASRTGYTEAFF. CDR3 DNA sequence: TGTGCCAGCAGAACAGGGTACACTGAAGCTTTCTTT.

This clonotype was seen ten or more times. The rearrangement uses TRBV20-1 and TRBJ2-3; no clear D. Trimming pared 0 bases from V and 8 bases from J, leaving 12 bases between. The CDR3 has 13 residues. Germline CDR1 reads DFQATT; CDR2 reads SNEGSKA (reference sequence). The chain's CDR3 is CSARETASGTQYF. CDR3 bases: TGCAGTGCTAGAGAGACTGCTTCGGGTACGCAGTATTTT.

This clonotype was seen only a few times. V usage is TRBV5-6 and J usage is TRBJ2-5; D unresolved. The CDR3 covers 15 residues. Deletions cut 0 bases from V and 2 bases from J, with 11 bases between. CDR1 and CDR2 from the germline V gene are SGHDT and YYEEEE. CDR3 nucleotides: TGTGCCAGCAGCTTGGCACGGGCCTTTCAAGAGACCCAGTACTTC. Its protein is CASSLARAFQETQYF. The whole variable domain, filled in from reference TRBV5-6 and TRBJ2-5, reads DAGVTQSPTHLIKTRGQQVTLRCSPKSGHDTVSWYQQALGQGPQFIFQYYEEEERQRGNFPDRFSGHQFPNYSSELNVNALLLGDSALYLCASSLARAFQETQYFGPGTRLLVL.